One and the same sample provided the 30 T cell receptor beta chains below, sequenced in a study of Graves' ophthalmopathy and Graves' hyperthyroidism. RNA transcripts provided the template for amplifying TCR beta CDR3 regions. HTBI primers were used in a first-round RT-PCR, which preceded a second-round multiplex PCR. One entry per CDR3 protein, called by TCRdb with MiXCR from the multiplex PCR reads. The table lists some 170,000 distinct CDR3 sequences, around 40% of them singletons, with 8% to 10% in the top ten. The sample taken for sequencing was peripheral blood. All receptors come from a man aged 25 to 45 with Graves' ophthalmopathy.

The gene calls are TRBV7-2 and TRBJ1-2; TRBD1 might be the D (5 bases). V gave up 5 bases and J gave up 0 bases, with 13 bases separating them. Per germline, CDR1 SGHTA and CDR2 FQGNSA. The CDR3 is 15 amino acids. In DNA, the CDR3 is TGTGCCAGCAGCACCCGACAGTTAGCTAACTATGGCTACACCTTC. This gives the protein CASSTRQLANYGYTF.

The genes are TRBV11-2 and TRBJ1-1; TRBD1 might be the D (6 bases). V lost 5 bases and J lost 3, with 19 bases in between. The CDR3 is 16 amino acids. Germline V gene lookup returns CDR1 SGHAT and CDR2 FQNNGV. The CDR3 spells CASSLTVLGADTEAFF. Here the CDR3 DNA reads TGTGCCAGCAGCCTTACTGTGCTGGGGGCTGACACTGAAGCTTTCTTT.

The chain combines TRBV6-2 or TRBV6-3 with TRBJ2-5; no clear D gene. V was trimmed by 0 bases and J by 5 bases, leaving 22 bases between them. There are 18 residues in the CDR3. Germline-derived CDR1 and CDR2 are MNHEY and SVGEGT. The CDR3 DNA reads as TGTGCCAGCAGTTACTCGATAGATTTGGCAGCACAACGGGAGACCCAGTACTTC. Its protein product is CASSYSIDLAAQRETQYF.

This clonotype was recorded many times. J is TRBJ1-1 and V is TRBV19; D is undetermined. The germline CDR1 and CDR2 sequences are LNHDA and SQIVND (reference sequence). This CDR3 spans 13 amino acids. V lost 3 bases and J 1 base, leaving 6 bases between the germline ends. The CDR3 region has the DNA TGTGCCAGTAGTATCGAGGGGAACACTGAAGCTTTCTTT. It translates to CASSIEGNTEAFF.

The CDR3 nucleotides are TGCAGCGTTGAATTAGGCGGCCGGTTCGCTTTCTTT. This sequence encodes CSVELGGRFAFF. The gene calls are TRBV29-1 and TRBJ1-1, with unresolved D. Trimming cost V 2 bases and J 11 bases, with 15 bases left between them. Germline CDR1 SQVTM, CDR2 ANQGSEA. This CDR3 region has 12 residues.

This clonotype showed up many times. The chain couples TRBV4-3 to TRBJ1-1; TRBD1 is a possible D gene (5 bases). V was pared by 0 bases and J by 3 bases, with 14 bases between. The length of the CDR3 is 16 residues. Germline V gene data show CDR1 as LGHNA and CDR2 as YSLEER. The CDR3 here is CASSQDPGGRDTEAFF. The DNA of the CDR3 is TGCGCCAGCAGCCAAGATCCCGGGGGTAGAGACACTGAAGCTTTCTTT.

This clonotype has just one count. This chain joins TRBV27 and TRBJ2-7, with 7 bases fitting TRBD2. Germline CDR1 MNHEY, CDR2 SMNVEV (reference sequence). This CDR3 contains 15 residues. With 5 bases clipped from V and 4 bases from J, the junction kept 11 bases outside the gene matches. In nucleotides, the CDR3 is TGTGCCAGCAGTCCCGTGGTCGGGAGGTTTTACGAGCAGTACTTC. It translates to CASSPVVGRFYEQYF.

This clonotype was seen repeatedly, ten times or more. One end of the junction does not line up with germline, which may come from a read error. The chain uses TRBV4-1 and TRBJ2-7, with TRBD2 matching 10 bases. This CDR3 region has 14 residues. Germline V gene data show CDR1 as MGHRA and CDR2 as YSYEKL. Written as DNA, the CDR3 is TGCGCCAGCAGCCAACCTAGCGGGAGTGAGTCTTTGTTCTTC. As protein: CASSQPSGSESLFF.

This clonotype was seen only a few times. The rearrangement uses TRBV29-1 and TRBJ2-7; possibly TRBD2 for D (6 bases). This CDR3 spans 12 amino acids. The V end was cut by 3 bases, the J end by 5 bases, with 11 bases between. Germline lookup yields CDR1 SQVTM and CDR2 ANQGSEA. DNA of the CDR3: TGCAGCGTTGAGCTTAGCGGTCACGAGCAGTACTTC. Protein product: CSVELSGHEQYF.

The chain couples TRBV6-2 or TRBV6-3 to TRBJ2-7, with D perhaps matching TRBD1 or TRBD2 (5 bases each). The CDR3 has 12 amino acids. Germline V gene data show CDR1 as MNHEY and CDR2 as SVGEGT. V shed 6 bases and J shed 3 bases, with 9 bases lying between them. The CDR3 coding sequence is TGTGCCAGCAGGGGGACCGTCTACGAGCAGTACTTC. Protein product: CASRGTVYEQYF.

The chain links TRBV24-1 to TRBJ2-5; D not certain. The CDR3 contains 12 residues. Between the trimmed V and J ends, which lost 6 bases and 5 bases, there was a span of 9 bases. CDR1 is KGHDR and CDR2 is SFDVKD in the germline V gene. CDR3 in DNA: TGTGCCACCAGTTCTGAGTGGGAGACCCAGTACTTC. It encodes CATSSEWETQYF.

The rearrangement uses TRBV6-2 or TRBV6-3 and TRBJ2-7; no definite D call. CDR1 is MNHEY, CDR2 SVGEGT, per germline. The V gene lost 0 bases and the J gene lost 7 bases, with 13 bases spanning the gap. This CDR3 has 14 amino acids. CDR3 nucleotide sequence: TGTGCCAGCAGTTACTCGAAGGGCAGGTGGGAGCAGTACTTC. Protein sequence: CASSYSKGRWEQYF.

The gene calls are TRBV7-2 and TRBJ1-2, with 9 nucleotides matching TRBD1. Per the germline V gene, CDR1 is SGHTA and CDR2 is FQGNSA. V was pared by 3 bases and J by 7 bases, with 6 bases of the junction left unmatched. The CDR3 contains 14 residues. CDR3 nucleotides: TGTGCCAGCAGCTTCGGACAGGGGATCGGTGGCTACACCTTC. This codes for CASSFGQGIGGYTF.

The V and J genes are TRBV12-3 or TRBV12-4 and TRBJ2-7; TRBD2 matches at 11 bases. The CDR3 spans 15 residues. J gave up 1 base and V 5 bases, and 4 bases lay outside the gene matches. The CDR3 region is CASSTRLAGSYEQYF. Here the CDR3 DNA reads TGTGCCAGCAGTACCAGACTAGCGGGGTCCTACGAGCAGTACTTC.

The chain has TRBV6-5 and TRBJ1-2, with no clear D. Germline CDR1 reads MNHEY; CDR2 reads SVGAGI. This CDR3 has 17 residues. Trimming pared 3 bases from V and 0 bases from J, leaving 17 bases between. The CDR3 protein is CASSYSATANSNYGYTF. CDR3 in DNA: TGTGCCAGCAGTTATTCGGCCACGGCGAATTCTAACTATGGCTACACCTTC.

This clonotype showed up many times. V usage is TRBV6-2 or TRBV6-3 and J usage is TRBJ2-5, with 8 bases aligning to TRBD2. The CDR3 has 14 amino acids. Per the germline V gene, CDR1 is MNHEY and CDR2 is SVGEGT. The V and J ends lost 0 bases and 6 bases, in that order; junction bases with no gene match: 3. CDR3 sequence: CASSYSGRDKTQYF. For the CDR3, the DNA is TGTGCCAGCAGTTACTCCGGGAGGGACAAGACCCAGTACTTC.

The table lists this clonotype with many counts. The genes are TRBV11-3 and TRBJ2-5; D unresolved. Germline V lookup: CDR1 SGHNT, CDR2 YENEEA. This CDR3 region has 14 residues. V was trimmed by 4 bases and J by 2 bases, leaving 11 bases between them. The CDR3 sequence: CASSSPSVQETQYF. As DNA, the CDR3 is TGTGCCAGCAGCTCTCCCTCGGTACAAGAGACCCAGTACTTC.

This clonotype was recorded at least ten times. This rearrangement joins TRBV6-2 or TRBV6-3 to TRBJ2-5, with D possibly matching TRBD2 (5 bases). With 4 bases removed from V and 5 bases from J, the gap between germline ends came to 14 bases. CDR1 MNHEY and CDR2 SVGEGT come from the germline V gene. The CDR3 runs to 14 residues. CDR3 bases: TGTGCCAGCAGTTCCACTAGAGGTGGGGAGACCCAGTACTTC. Translated: CASSSTRGGETQYF.

This clonotype came up many times. The DNA of the CDR3 is TGCAGTGCTAGAGAAACCGGACTATCGGGCTCACCCCTCCACTTT. Its protein product is CSARETGLSGSPLHF. The chain is built from TRBV20-1 and TRBJ1-6; unclear D gene. The V and J ends lost 0 bases and 10 bases respectively, with 16 bases between them. The V gene's germline CDR1 is DFQATT and CDR2 SNEGSKA (reference sequence). This CDR3 region has 15 residues.

The chain carries TRBV11-2 and TRBJ2-5; TRBD2 matches 10 bases. From germline, CDR1 is SGHAT and CDR2 FQNNGV. Trimming removed 1 base from V and 5 bases from J; junction bases left unmatched: 7. The CDR3 spans 16 residues. The CDR3: CASSLALLAGVETQYF. Written as DNA, the CDR3 is TGTGCCAGCAGCTTAGCTCTCCTAGCGGGAGTGGAGACCCAGTACTTC.

This clonotype has a count of ten or more. This chain uses TRBV30 with TRBJ2-5; 13 nucleotides agree with TRBD2. The CDR3 consists of 19 residues. From germline, CDR1 is GTSNPN and CDR2 SVGIG (reference sequence). After removal of 2 bases from V and 1 base from J, the junction contained 13 bases not matched to a gene. For the CDR3, the DNA is TGTGCCTGGAGTACCTGGACTAGCGGGAGAAACCTCCCCCAAGAGACCCAGTACTTC. Encoded protein: CAWSTWTSGRNLPQETQYF.

This clonotype was detected ten times or more. The chain couples TRBV27 to TRBJ2-7, with 8 bases matching TRBD1. The V and J ends lost 6 bases and 5 bases, in that order; junction bases with no gene match: 6. In germline, CDR1 is MNHEY, CDR2 SMNVEV (reference sequence). This CDR3 region has 13 residues. The CDR3: CASRWQGADEQYF. The CDR3 bases are TGTGCCAGCAGGTGGCAGGGGGCGGACGAGCAGTACTTC.

V is TRBV11-3 and J is TRBJ2-7; TRBD2 agrees at 15 bases. There are 15 residues in the CDR3. Germline V gene sequence: CDR1 SGHNT, CDR2 YENEEA. V gave up 5 bases and J gave up 7 bases; unmatched junction bases: 6. CDR3 loop: CASSPAGLAGGEQYF. The CDR3 DNA follows: TGTGCCAGCAGCCCCGCGGGACTAGCGGGGGGTGAGCAGTACTTC. Variable domain in full (rest from reference TRBV11-3 and TRBJ2-7): EAGVVQSPRYKIIEKKQPVAFWCNPISGHNTLYWYLQNLGQGPELLIRYENEEAVDDSQLPKDRFSAERLKGVDSTLKIQPAELGDSAVYLCASSPAGLAGGEQYFGPGTRLTVT.

In its sample, this clonotype was seen many times. The chain has TRBV19 and TRBJ2-7; 9 positions agree with TRBD1. Germline assignment: CDR1 LNHDA and CDR2 SQIVND (reference sequence). The V and J ends lost 7 bases and 7 bases, in that order; junction bases with no gene match: 11. This CDR3 is 14 amino acids long. The CDR3 loop reads CASKTTGGADEQYF. As DNA, the CDR3 is TGTGCCAGTAAAACCACAGGGGGCGCGGATGAGCAGTACTTC.

Ten or more counts support this clonotype. The J gene is TRBJ2-7, the V gene TRBV19; 9 bases are shared with TRBD2. Germline trimming cut 6 bases from V and 3 bases from J; bases unmatched to any gene: 3. The CDR3 consists of 13 residues. The germline CDR1 and CDR2 sequences are LNHDA and SQIVND (reference sequence). CDR3 residues: CASRRGGLYEQYF. Here the CDR3 DNA reads TGTGCCAGTAGGCGGGGGGGTCTCTACGAGCAGTACTTC.

The V and J genes are TRBV6-5 and TRBJ2-7; D is unresolved. Germline V CDR1 and CDR2: MNHEY, SVGAGI. The CDR3 is 14 residues long. Trimming took off 4 bases at V and 7 bases at J, with 17 bases between the two ends. CDR3: CASSSPAKGGEQYF. In DNA form, the CDR3 reads TGTGCCAGCAGTTCCCCGGCGAAGGGTGGAGAGCAGTACTTC.

Turning to this clonotype: One end of the junction is discordant with germline, which a read error may explain. The V gene is TRBV7-7, the J gene TRBJ2-5; no clear D. Looked up from germline, CDR1 is SSHAT and CDR2 is FNYEAQ (reference sequence). There are 18 residues in the CDR3. The CDR3 is CASSLRPIEKLFQETQYF. CDR3 sequence (DNA): TGTGCTAGCAGCTTACGTCCGATTGAAAAACTATTTCAAGAGACCCAGTACTTC. Complete variable domain (other parts from reference TRBV7-7 and TRBJ2-5): GAGVSQSPRYKVTKRGQDVTLRCDPISSHATLYWYQQALGQGPEFLTYFNYEAQPDKSGLPSDRFSAERPEGSISTLTIQRTEQRDSAMYRCASSLRPIEKLFQETQYFGPGTRLLVL.

The chain joins TRBV12-3 or TRBV12-4 to TRBJ2-7, with TRBD2 matching over 13 bases. The CDR3 sequence is 16 residues long. J was trimmed by 7 bases and V by 5 bases; bases with no gene match: 11. CDR3 in DNA: TGTGCCAGCAGTCCTCGAACTAGCGGGAGGGCAGGGGAGCAGTACTTC. It codes for CASSPRTSGRAGEQYF.

The genes are TRBV11-2 and TRBJ2-5; D is ambiguous. The CDR3 is 12 residues long. The germline V and J ends were trimmed by 2 bases and 5 bases, with 6 bases remaining between them. Germline V gene lookup returns CDR1 SGHAT and CDR2 FQNNGV. CDR3 region: CASSLLPETQYF. CDR3 coding DNA: TGTGCCAGCAGCTTACTCCCGGAGACCCAGTACTTC. The whole variable domain, filled in from reference TRBV11-2 and TRBJ2-5, reads EAGVAQSPRYKIIEKRQSVAFWCNPISGHATLYWYQQILGQGPKLLIQFQNNGVVDDSQLPKDRFSAERLKGVDSTLKIQPAKLEDSAVYLCASSLLPETQYFGPGTRLLVL.

This chain uses TRBV29-1 with TRBJ2-5; D possibly corresponds to TRBD1 (6 bases). There are 13 residues in the CDR3. Germline V gene data show CDR1 as SQVTM and CDR2 as ANQGSEA. V was trimmed by 6 bases and J by 5 bases, leaving 16 bases between them. DNA for the CDR3: TGCAGCGTCCTACCGGGACACGGGGAGACCCAGTACTTC. Encoded protein: CSVLPGHGETQYF.